This T cell receptor beta chain was sequenced during a study of regulatory T cells in long-lasting Graves disease. Overall study results and limits: Comparison showed that persistent patients shared more public clonotypes (roughly 2,700) than new patients (966).

Researchers made TCR beta libraries by using iRepertoire HTBI primers and running Arm-PCR on CDR3 regions. From the multiplex PCR reads, TCRdb called clonotypes with MiXCR, one entry per CDR3 protein. The sample lists about 420,000 distinct CDR3 sequences; around 17% were seen once. In germline, CDR1 is ENHRY, CDR2 SYGVKD. The CDR3 runs to 13 residues. After removal of 11 bases from V and 0 bases from J, the junction contained 6 bases not matched to a gene. The sample's time point: newly diagnosed GD, antithyroid drugs for less than 3 months. TCR sequences were obtained from RNA taken from PBMCs. This clonotype appeared a few times. Its antigen is unknown. The data were also submitted as part of a second study, on T cells in Graves' hyperthyroidism and ophthalmopathy. This second study says: RT-PCR in the first round (using the HTBI primer set) targeted the TCR CDR3.

This TCR derives from a woman under 30 with Graves disease. Sample: peripheral blood mononuclear cells (PBMCs), taken at new diagnosis, from a patient treated with antithyroid drugs. The V gene is TRBV10-3, the J gene TRBJ2-7, with 8 bases aligning to TRBD2. The CDR3 region is CAATGTSSYEQYF. The CDR3 DNA follows: TGTGCCGCGACCGGGACTAGCTCCTACGAGCAGTACTTC.